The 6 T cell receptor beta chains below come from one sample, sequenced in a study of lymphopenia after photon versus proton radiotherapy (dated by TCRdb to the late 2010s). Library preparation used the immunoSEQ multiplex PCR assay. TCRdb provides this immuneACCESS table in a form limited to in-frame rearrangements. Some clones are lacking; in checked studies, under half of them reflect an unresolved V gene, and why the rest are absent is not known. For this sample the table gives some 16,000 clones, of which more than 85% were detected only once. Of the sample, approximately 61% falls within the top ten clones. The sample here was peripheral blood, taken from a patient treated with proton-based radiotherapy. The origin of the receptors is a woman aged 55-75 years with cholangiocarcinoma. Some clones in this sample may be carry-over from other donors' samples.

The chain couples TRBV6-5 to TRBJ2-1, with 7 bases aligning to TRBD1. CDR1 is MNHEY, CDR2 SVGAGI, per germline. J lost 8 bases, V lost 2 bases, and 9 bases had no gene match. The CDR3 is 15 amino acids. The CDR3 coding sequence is TGTGCCAGCAGTTACCAGATAGGGGGCCAAGATGAGCAGTTCTTC. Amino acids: CASSYQIGGQDEQFF.

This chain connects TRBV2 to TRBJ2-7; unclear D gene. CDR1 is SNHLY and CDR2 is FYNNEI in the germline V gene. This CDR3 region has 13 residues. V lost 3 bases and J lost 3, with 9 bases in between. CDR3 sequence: CASSEYLGYEQYF. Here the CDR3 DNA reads TGTGCCAGCAGTGAGTATCTGGGCTACGAGCAGTACTTC.

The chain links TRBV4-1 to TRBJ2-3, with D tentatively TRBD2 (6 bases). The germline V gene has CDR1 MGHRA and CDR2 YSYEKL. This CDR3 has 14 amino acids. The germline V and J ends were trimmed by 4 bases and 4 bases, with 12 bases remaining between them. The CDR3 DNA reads TGCGCCAGCAGCCCCCCTTCGGGAGCAGATACGCAGTATTTT. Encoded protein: CASSPPSGADTQYF.

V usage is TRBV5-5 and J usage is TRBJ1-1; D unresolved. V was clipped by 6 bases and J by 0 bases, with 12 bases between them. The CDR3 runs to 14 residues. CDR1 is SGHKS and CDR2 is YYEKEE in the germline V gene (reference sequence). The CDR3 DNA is TGTGCCAGCACCACGGTAGAGATGAACACTGAAGCTTTCTTT. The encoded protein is CASTTVEMNTEAFF.

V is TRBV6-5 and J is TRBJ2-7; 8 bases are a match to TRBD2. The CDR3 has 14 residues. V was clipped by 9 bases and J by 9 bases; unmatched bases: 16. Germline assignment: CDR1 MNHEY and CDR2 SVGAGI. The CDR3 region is CASTPGLAGTLQYF. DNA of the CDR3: TGTGCCAGTACCCCTGGGCTAGCGGGTACCTTGCAGTACTTC.

DNA of the CDR3: TGTGCCAGTCGCGTACCCTACGAGCAGTACTTC. This gives the protein CASRVPYEQYF. This chain connects TRBV19 to TRBJ2-7, with no clear D. Germline V gives CDR1 LNHDA, CDR2 SQIVND (reference sequence). This CDR3 has 11 amino acids. The V end was cut by 8 bases, the J end by 2 bases, with 7 bases between.